The clone carrying this T cell receptor beta chain came up many times. This entry is derived from a study of T cells in Graves' hyperthyroidism and ophthalmopathy. The V gene's germline CDR1 is SQVTM and CDR2 ANQGSEA. This CDR3 has 14 residues. Trimming at V came to 3 bases and at J to 4 bases, leaving 5 bases not matched to a gene. From RNA transcripts, TCR beta CDR3 regions were amplified. HTBI primers were used for first-round RT-PCR of the TCR CDR3. TCRdb re-called the multiplex PCR reads through MiXCR, storing one row per CDR3 protein. The table has under 200,000 distinct CDR3 sequences, around 8.9% seen once.

The sequencing input was blood. This receptor was identified in a woman younger than 30 with Graves' hyperthyroidism that later progressed to Graves' ophthalmopathy. The chain combines TRBV29-1 with TRBJ2-1; 8 nucleotides align to TRBD2. CDR3 residues: CSVDRGGRYNEQFF. In DNA form, the CDR3 reads TGCAGCGTTGATCGGGGGGGGAGGTACAATGAGCAGTTCTTC.